The 15 T cell receptor beta chains presented below share a single source sample, sequenced in a study of blood T cell repertoires in COVID-19 (dated by TCRdb to the early 2020s). Libraries were constructed by the immunoSEQ multiplex PCR assay. Imported from immuneACCESS, the table was reduced by TCRdb to in-frame sequences with V and J called. These copies leave out some clones; in studies compared against another copy, an unresolved V gene accounts for under half, and the cause of the remainder is not known. For this sample the table gives about 150,000 clones, of which about 85% were detected only once. The top ten hold less than 5% of the sample. The sample consisted of peripheral blood. The receptor source for this set is a woman aged 70-85 years with COVID-19, enrolled during active disease.

V gene TRBV3-1 (or the pseudogene TRBV3-2) combines with J gene TRBJ1-3; the match to TRBD1 covers 7 bases. Germline V gene sequence: CDR1 LGHDT, CDR2 YNNKEL (reference sequence). V was pared by 6 bases and J by 0 bases, with 11 bases of the junction left unmatched. CDR3 size: 17 residues. The CDR3 region has the DNA TGTGCCAGCAGTCCTATACAGGGGACCAGCTCTGGAAACACCATATATTTT. Translating gives CASSPIQGTSSGNTIYF.

Comment on this clone: Other DNA variants within this sample encode the same CDR3. For the CDR3, the DNA is TGTGCCAGCAGCGTAGGGTCAGGGGATGGCTACACCTTC. Translation: CASSVGSGDGYTF. The gene calls are TRBV9 and TRBJ1-2, with TRBD1 as a possible D gene (6 bases). The V end was cut by 0 bases, the J end by 6 bases, with 9 bases between. The CDR3 consists of 13 residues. Germline values: CDR1 SGDLS, CDR2 YYNGEE. The full variable domain, its missing parts supplied by reference TRBV9 and TRBJ1-2, is DSGVTQTPKHLITATGQRVTLRCSPRSGDLSVYWYQQSLDQGLQFLIQYYNGEERAKGNILERFSAQQFPDLHSELNLSSLELGDSALYFCASSVGSGDGYTFGSGTRLTVV.

This chain links TRBV30 with TRBJ2-7, with 8 positions matching TRBD2. The CDR3 loop spans 15 amino acids. CDR1 is GTSNPN, CDR2 SVGIG, per germline (reference sequence). The V gene end was trimmed by 3 bases and the J gene end by 1 base; junction bases not matched to a gene: 8. The CDR3, as DNA: TGTGCCTGGAGGCCTAGCGGGCCCCAATCCTACGAGCAGTACTTC. As protein: CAWRPSGPQSYEQYF.

This clone was detected once. This sequence joins TRBV5-8 and TRBJ2-1; 11 nucleotides line up with TRBD1. The CDR3 has 15 amino acids. Trimming cost V 2 bases and J 4 bases; bases outside gene matches: 2. Looked up from germline, CDR1 is SGHTS and CDR2 is YDEGEE. The DNA of the CDR3 is TGTGCCAGCAGCTTTGGGACAGGGGGATACAATGAGCAGTTCTTC. Protein product: CASSFGTGGYNEQFF. The full variable domain, with the rest looked up from reference TRBV5-8 and TRBJ2-1, is EAGVTQSPTHLIKTRGQQATLRCSPISGHTSVYWYQQALGLGLQFLLWYDEGEERNRGNFPPRFSGRQFPNYSSELNVNALELEDSALYLCASSFGTGGYNEQFFGPGTRLTVL.

This sequence joins TRBV28 and TRBJ1-2, with D possibly TRBD1 on 6 matching bases. Germline V gene sequence: CDR1 MDHEN, CDR2 SYDVKM. V lost 6 bases and J lost 0, with 14 bases in between. The CDR3 spans 15 residues. CDR3 amino acids: CASSPRGTPNYGYTF. For the CDR3, the DNA is TGTGCCAGCAGCCCTAGGGGGACACCTAACTATGGCTACACCTTC.

The chain uses TRBV25-1 and TRBJ1-1; possibly TRBD1 for D (5 bases). V was trimmed by 6 bases and J by 1 base, leaving 6 bases between them. The germline V gene has CDR1 MGHDK and CDR2 SYGVNS. CDR3 length equals 12 residues. CDR3 region: CASRQGNTEAFF. The CDR3 nucleotides are TGTGCCAGCAGGCAGGGGAACACTGAAGCTTTCTTT.

The rearrangement joins TRBV19 to TRBJ2-1; D is undetermined. The germline gives CDR1 LNHDA, CDR2 SQIVND (reference sequence). Trimming took off 3 bases at V and 0 bases at J, with 9 bases between the two ends. CDR3 length equals 15 residues. In DNA, the CDR3 is TGTGCCAGTAGTATTGGGCCTAACTCCTACAATGAGCAGTTCTTC. Translation: CASSIGPNSYNEQFF.

The genes are TRBV12-3 or TRBV12-4 and TRBJ1-2, with 7 nucleotides matching TRBD1. This CDR3 is built from 13 residues. The junction had 7 bases not matched to a gene; V was cut back by 7 bases and J by 5 bases. CDR3 in DNA: TGTGCCAGCACCATCCGGGACAGATATGGCTACACCTTC. Translating gives CASTIRDRYGYTF.

CDR3 sequence (DNA): TGTGCCATCGGGACAACCAAACCAGATACGCAGTATTTT. Protein: CAIGTTKPDTQYF. The chain combines TRBV10-3 with TRBJ2-3; D is perhaps TRBD1 (6 bases). Per germline, CDR1 ENHRY and CDR2 SYGVKD. V lost 8 bases to trimming and J lost 4 bases, with 13 bases between them. This CDR3 region has 13 residues.

The rearrangement uses TRBV6-2 or TRBV6-3 and TRBJ1-5; 7 nucleotides align to TRBD1. The CDR3 has 14 residues. V shed 1 base, J shed 5 bases, and the junction held 2 bases outside the gene matches. The germline CDR1 and CDR2 sequences are MNHEY and SVGEGT. The CDR3 region is CASSYYDRDQPQHF. CDR3 nucleotides: TGTGCCAGCAGTTACTACGACAGGGATCAGCCCCAGCATTTT.

This clone showed up just a few times. The V call is TRBV5-4, the J call TRBJ1-1; the D is unclear. Germline lookup yields CDR1 SGHNT and CDR2 YYREEE (reference sequence). The CDR3 totals 14 residues. Trimming left V 4 bases short and J 1 base short, with 11 bases between. The chain's CDR3 is CASSPTSRNTEAFF. CDR3 DNA sequence: TGTGCCAGCAGCCCGACATCTCGGAACACTGAAGCTTTCTTT.

This chain joins TRBV5-5 and TRBJ1-2; D gene uncertain. This CDR3 region has 16 residues. Germline values: CDR1 SGHKS, CDR2 YYEKEE (reference sequence). Trimming removed 4 bases from V and 7 bases from J, with 23 bases in between. The CDR3 nucleotides read TGTGCCAGCAGCCGTCGTTTCGGGCGACGCGAGGGTGGCTACACCTTC. Translation gives CASSRRFGRREGGYTF.

This clone turned up a few times. The gene calls are TRBV10-3 and TRBJ1-2; D remains ambiguous. Trimming shortened V by 0 bases and J by 8 bases, and 13 bases separated the two germline ends. Germline V gene sequence: CDR1 ENHRY, CDR2 SYGVKD. The CDR3 extends over 14 amino acids. The CDR3 DNA follows: TGTGCCATCAGTGAGTCGAATTACCAGAACGGCTACACCTTC. It codes for CAISESNYQNGYTF.

This chain joins TRBV7-9 and TRBJ2-7; TRBD2 matches 13 bases. Germline V CDR1 and CDR2: SEHNR, FQNEAQ (reference sequence). The CDR3 has 16 residues. The J segment lost 3 bases and the V segment lost 3 bases, leaving 5 bases of the junction unmatched. The CDR3 DNA is TGTGCCAGCAGCTTTCCCGGACTAGCGGGGGACTACGAGCAGTACTTC. Its translation is CASSFPGLAGDYEQYF.

The J gene is TRBJ1-3, the V gene TRBV18; 9 bases match TRBD1. The CDR3 has 15 residues. Per germline, CDR1 KGHSH and CDR2 LQKENI. The trim removed 3 bases at V and 2 bases at J, leaving 2 bases unmatched. CDR3 sequence reads: CASSPGTGTGNTIYF. As DNA, the CDR3 is TGTGCCAGCTCACCTGGGACAGGGACTGGAAACACCATATATTTT.